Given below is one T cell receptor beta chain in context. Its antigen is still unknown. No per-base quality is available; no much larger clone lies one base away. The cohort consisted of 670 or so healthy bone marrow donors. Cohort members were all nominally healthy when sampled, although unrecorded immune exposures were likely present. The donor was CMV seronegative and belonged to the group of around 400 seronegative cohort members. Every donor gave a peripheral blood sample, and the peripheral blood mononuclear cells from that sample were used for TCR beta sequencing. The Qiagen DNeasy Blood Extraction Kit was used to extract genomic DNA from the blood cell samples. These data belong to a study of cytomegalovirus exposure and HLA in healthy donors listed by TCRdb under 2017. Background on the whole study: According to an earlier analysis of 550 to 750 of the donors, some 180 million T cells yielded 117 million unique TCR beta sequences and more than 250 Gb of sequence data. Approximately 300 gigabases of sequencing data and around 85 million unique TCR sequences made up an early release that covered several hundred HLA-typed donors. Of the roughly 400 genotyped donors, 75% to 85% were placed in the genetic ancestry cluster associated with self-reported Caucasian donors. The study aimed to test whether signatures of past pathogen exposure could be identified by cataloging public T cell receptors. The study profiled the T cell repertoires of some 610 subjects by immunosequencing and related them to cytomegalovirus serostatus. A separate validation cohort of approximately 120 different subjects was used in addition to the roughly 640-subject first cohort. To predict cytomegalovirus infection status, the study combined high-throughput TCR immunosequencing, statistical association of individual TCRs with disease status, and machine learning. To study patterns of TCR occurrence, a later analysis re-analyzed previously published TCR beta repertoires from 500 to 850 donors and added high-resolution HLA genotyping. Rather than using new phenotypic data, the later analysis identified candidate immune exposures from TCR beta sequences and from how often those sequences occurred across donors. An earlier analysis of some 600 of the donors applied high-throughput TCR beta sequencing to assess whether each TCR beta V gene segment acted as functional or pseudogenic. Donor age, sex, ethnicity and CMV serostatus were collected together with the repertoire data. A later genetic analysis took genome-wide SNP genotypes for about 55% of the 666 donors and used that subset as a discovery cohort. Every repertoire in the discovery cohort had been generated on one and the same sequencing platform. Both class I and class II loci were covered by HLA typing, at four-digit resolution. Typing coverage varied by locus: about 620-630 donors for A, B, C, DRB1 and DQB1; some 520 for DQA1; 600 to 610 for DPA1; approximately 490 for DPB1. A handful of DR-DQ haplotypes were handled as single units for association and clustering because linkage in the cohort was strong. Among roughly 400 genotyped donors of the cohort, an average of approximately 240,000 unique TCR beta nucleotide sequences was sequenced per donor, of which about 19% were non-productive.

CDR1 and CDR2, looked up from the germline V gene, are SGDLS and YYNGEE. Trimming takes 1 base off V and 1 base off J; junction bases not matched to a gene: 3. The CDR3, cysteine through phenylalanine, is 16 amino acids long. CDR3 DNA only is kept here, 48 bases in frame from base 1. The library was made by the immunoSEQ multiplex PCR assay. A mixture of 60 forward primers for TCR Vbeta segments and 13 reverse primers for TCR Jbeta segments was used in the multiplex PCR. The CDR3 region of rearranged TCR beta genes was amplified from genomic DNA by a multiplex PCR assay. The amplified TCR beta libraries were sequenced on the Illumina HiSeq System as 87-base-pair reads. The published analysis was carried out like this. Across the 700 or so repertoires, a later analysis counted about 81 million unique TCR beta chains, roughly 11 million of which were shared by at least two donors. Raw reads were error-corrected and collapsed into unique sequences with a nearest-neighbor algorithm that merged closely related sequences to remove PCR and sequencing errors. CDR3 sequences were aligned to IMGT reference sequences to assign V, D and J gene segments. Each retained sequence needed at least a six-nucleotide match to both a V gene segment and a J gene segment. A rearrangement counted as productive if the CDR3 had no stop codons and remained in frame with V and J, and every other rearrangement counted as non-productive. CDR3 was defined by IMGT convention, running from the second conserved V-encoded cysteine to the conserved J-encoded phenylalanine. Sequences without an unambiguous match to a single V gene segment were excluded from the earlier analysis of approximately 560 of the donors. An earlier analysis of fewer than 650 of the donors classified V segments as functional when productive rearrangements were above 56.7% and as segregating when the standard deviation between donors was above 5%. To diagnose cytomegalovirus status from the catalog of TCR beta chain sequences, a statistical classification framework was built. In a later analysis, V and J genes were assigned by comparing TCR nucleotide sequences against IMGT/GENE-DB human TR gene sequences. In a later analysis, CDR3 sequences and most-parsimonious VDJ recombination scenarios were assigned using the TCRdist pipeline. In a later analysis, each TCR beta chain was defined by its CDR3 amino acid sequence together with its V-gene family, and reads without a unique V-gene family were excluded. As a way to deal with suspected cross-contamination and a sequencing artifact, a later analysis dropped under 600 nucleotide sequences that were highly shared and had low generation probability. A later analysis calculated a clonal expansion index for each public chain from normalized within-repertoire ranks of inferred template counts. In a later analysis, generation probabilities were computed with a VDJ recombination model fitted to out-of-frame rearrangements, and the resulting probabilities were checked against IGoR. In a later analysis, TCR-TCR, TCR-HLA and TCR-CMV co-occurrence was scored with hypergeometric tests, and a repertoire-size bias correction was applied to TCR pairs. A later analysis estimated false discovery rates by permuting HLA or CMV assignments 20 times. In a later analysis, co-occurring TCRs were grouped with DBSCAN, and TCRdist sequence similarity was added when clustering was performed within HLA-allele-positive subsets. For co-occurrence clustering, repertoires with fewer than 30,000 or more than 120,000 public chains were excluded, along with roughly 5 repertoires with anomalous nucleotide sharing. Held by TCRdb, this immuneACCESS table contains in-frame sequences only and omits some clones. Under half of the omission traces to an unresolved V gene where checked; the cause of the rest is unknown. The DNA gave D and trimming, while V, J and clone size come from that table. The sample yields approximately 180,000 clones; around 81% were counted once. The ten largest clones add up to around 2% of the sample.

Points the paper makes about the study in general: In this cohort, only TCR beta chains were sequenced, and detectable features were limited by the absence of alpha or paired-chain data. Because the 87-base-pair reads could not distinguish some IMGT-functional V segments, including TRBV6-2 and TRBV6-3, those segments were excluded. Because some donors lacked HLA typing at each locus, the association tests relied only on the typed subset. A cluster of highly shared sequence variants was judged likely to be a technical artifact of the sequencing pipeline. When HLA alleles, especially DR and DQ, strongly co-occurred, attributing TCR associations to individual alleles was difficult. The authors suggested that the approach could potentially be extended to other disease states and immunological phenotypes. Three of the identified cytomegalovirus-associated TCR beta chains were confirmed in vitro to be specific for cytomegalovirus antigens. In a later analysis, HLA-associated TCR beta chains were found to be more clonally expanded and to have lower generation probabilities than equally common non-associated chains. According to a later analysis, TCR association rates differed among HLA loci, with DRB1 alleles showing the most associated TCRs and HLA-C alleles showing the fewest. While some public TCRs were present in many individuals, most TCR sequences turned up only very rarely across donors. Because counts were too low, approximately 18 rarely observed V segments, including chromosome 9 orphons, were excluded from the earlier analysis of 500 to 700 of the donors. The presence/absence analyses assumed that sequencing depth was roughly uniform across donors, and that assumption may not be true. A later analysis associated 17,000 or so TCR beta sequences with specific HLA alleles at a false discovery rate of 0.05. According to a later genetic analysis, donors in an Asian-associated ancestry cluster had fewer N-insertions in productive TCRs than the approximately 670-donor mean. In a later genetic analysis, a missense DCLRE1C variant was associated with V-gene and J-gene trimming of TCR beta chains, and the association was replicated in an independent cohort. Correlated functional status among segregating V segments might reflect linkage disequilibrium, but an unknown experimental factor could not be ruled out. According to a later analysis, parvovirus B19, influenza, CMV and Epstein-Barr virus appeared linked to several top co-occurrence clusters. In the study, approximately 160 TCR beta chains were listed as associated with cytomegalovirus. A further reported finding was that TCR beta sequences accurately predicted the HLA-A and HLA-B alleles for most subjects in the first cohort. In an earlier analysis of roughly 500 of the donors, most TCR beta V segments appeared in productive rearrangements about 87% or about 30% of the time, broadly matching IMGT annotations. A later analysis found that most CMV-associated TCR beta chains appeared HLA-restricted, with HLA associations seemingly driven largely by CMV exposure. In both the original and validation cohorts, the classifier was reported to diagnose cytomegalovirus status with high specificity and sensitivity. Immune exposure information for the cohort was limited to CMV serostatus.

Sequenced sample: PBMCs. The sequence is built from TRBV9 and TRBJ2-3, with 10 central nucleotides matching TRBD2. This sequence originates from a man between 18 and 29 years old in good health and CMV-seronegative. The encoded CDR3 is CASSVLLAGGTDTQYF. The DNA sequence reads TGTGCCAGCAGCGTACTCCTAGCGGGGGGCACAGATACGCAGTATTTT.